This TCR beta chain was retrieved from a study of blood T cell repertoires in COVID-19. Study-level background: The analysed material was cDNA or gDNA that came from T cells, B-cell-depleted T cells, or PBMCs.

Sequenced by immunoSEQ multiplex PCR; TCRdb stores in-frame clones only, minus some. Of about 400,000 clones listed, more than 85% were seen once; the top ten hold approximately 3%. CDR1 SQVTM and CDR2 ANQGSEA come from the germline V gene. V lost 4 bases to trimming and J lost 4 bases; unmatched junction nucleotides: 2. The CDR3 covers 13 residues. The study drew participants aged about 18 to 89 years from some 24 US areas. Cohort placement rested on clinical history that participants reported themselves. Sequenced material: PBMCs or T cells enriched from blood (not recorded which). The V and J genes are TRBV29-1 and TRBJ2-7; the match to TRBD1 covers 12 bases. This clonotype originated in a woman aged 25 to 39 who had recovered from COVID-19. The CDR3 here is CSVGGQGAYEQYF. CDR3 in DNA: TGCAGCGTTGGGGGACAGGGGGCTTACGAGCAGTACTTC.